One and the same sample provided the 20 T cell receptor beta chains below, sequenced in a study of CD8 T cells in ankylosing spondylitis. TCRdb redid the calling of the 5' RACE reads with MiXCR, one entry per CDR3 protein. Among a few hundred thousand distinct CDR3 sequences listed, roughly 20% were seen once. Sequencing used blood, either unsorted or a sorted T cell fraction (not recorded which). Receptors originate from a female donor with ankylosing spondylitis or in good health (not recorded which).

The chain carries TRBV6-1 and TRBJ2-7; D possibly uses TRBD1 or TRBD2 (5 bases each). Germline CDR1 and CDR2: MNHNS and SASEGT. Trimming cost V 5 bases and J 0 bases, with 14 bases left between them. The CDR3 totals 15 residues. The CDR3 spells CASSRTGPSSYEQYF. In nucleotides, the CDR3 is TGTGCCAGCAGTCGCACGGGACCTAGCTCCTACGAGCAGTACTTC.

This chain joins TRBV27 and TRBJ1-1, with D possibly being TRBD1 (5 bases). Germline V lookup: CDR1 MNHEY, CDR2 SMNVEV (reference sequence). Trimming shortened V by 2 bases and J by 2 bases, and 12 bases separated the two germline ends. CDR3 length equals 15 residues. In DNA form, the CDR3 reads TGTGCCAGCAGTTTACGGGGGACGAGAAACACTGAAGCTTTCTTT. Its translation is CASSLRGTRNTEAFF.

The table lists this clonotype with a few counts. The V and J genes are TRBV25-1 and TRBJ2-1, with D possibly matching TRBD2 (5 bases). Trimming shortened V by 8 bases and J by 8 bases, and 13 bases separated the two germline ends. CDR3 length: 12 amino acids. The germline CDR1 and CDR2 sequences are MGHDK and SYGVNS. The CDR3 is CASVGNVDEQFF. DNA for the CDR3: TGTGCCAGCGTCGGGAATGTGGATGAGCAGTTCTTC.

The genes are TRBV9 and TRBJ2-3; maybe TRBD1 (7 bases). The CDR3 length is 16 residues. Germline CDR1 and CDR2: SGDLS and YYNGEE. The V end was cut by 4 bases, the J end by 2 bases, with 17 bases between. This chain's CDR3 is CASSSGGTRNTDTQYF. The CDR3 DNA reads as TGTGCCAGCAGCTCAGGGGGGACGCGAAACACAGATACGCAGTATTTT.

By proportion, this clonotype is medium-sized. This chain uses TRBV12-3 or TRBV12-4 with TRBJ1-2; tentative D call: TRBD1 (6 bases). The CDR3 covers 13 residues. V lost 6 bases to trimming and J lost 4 bases, with 12 bases between them. The CDR3 spells CASSLQGAYGYTF. CDR3 coding DNA: TGTGCCAGCAGCCTACAGGGAGCCTATGGCTACACCTTC.

This chain connects TRBV7-2 to TRBJ1-5; unclear D gene. Germline CDR1 is SGHTA and CDR2 is FQGNSA. The CDR3 runs 13 residues. V was shortened by 3 bases and J by 6 bases, with 9 bases between the two germline ends. The CDR3 bases are TGTGCCAGCAGCTTCGGTGGAATTCAGCCCCAGCATTTT. The encoded protein is CASSFGGIQPQHF.

In its sample, this clonotype was seen a few times. The rearrangement uses TRBV7-2 and TRBJ2-1, with TRBD2 identical over 10 bases. V shed 2 bases and J 8 bases; nucleotides not matched to a gene: 6. Germline V gene lookup returns CDR1 SGHTA and CDR2 FQGNSA. The CDR3 is 15 residues long. Written as DNA, the CDR3 is TGTGCCAGCAGCTTATTGAGAGCGGGAGGGTATGAGCAGTTCTTC. Residues: CASSLLRAGGYEQFF. The full variable domain, in which reference TRBV7-2 and TRBJ2-1 provide the parts outside the CDR3, is GAGVSQSPSNKVTEKGKDVELRCDPISGHTALYWYRQSLGQGLEFLIYFQGNSAPDKSGLPSDRFSAERTGGSVSTLTIQRTQQEDSAVYLCASSLLRAGGYEQFFGPGTRLTVL.

In this sample, this clonotype turned up a few times. The chain carries TRBV7-2 and TRBJ1-1; D gene ambiguous. The CDR3 is made up of 14 amino acids. Trimming removed 1 base at V and 1 base at J, with 7 bases between. Per the germline V gene, CDR1 is SGHTA and CDR2 is FQGNSA. The CDR3 loop reads CASSLDRANTEAFF. CDR3 DNA: TGTGCCAGCAGCTTAGACCGGGCGAACACTGAAGCTTTCTTT. The variable domain in full, with the rest retrieved from reference TRBV7-2 and TRBJ1-1, is GAGVSQSPSNKVTEKGKDVELRCDPISGHTALYWYRQSLGQGLEFLIYFQGNSAPDKSGLPSDRFSAERTGGSVSTLTIQRTQQEDSAVYLCASSLDRANTEAFFGQGTRLTVV.

The chain has TRBV20-1 and TRBJ1-1, with unresolved D. Germline V gene sequence: CDR1 DFQATT, CDR2 SNEGSKA (reference sequence). The V and J ends lost 6 bases and 5 bases respectively, with 10 bases between them. The CDR3 runs 11 residues. In nucleotides, the CDR3 is TGCAGTGCCCGGAAGGGAACTGAAGCTTTCTTT. It is translated as CSARKGTEAFF.

This chain joins TRBV6-1 and TRBJ2-1, with 9 bases matching TRBD2. CDR3 size: 17 residues. Germline V CDR1 and CDR2: MNHNS, SASEGT. V gave up 6 bases and J gave up 7 bases; unmatched junction bases: 16. CDR3 sequence (DNA): TGTGCCAGCAGGCCTCTAGCGGGCGGGAGGGGGAGGAATGAGCAGTTCTTC. Its translation is CASRPLAGGRGRNEQFF.

V and J are TRBV20-1 and TRBJ2-3; possible D gene TRBD2, 7 bases. The V gene's germline CDR1 is DFQATT and CDR2 SNEGSKA (reference sequence). With 5 bases removed from V and 7 bases from J, the gap between germline ends came to 19 bases. The CDR3 covers 14 residues. The CDR3: CSAPTSGGTNTQYF. In nucleotides, the CDR3 is TGCAGTGCTCCAACCTCGGGGGGCACCAATACGCAGTATTTT.

The gene calls are TRBV5-1 and TRBJ1-1; D call uncertain. The CDR3 has 14 residues. The germline V gene encodes CDR1 SGHRS and CDR2 YFSETQ. V was trimmed by 5 bases and J by 2 bases, leaving 13 bases between them. CDR3 amino acids: CASSKGTGNTEAFF. The CDR3 bases are TGCGCCAGCAGTAAGGGAACGGGAAACACTGAAGCTTTCTTT.

V usage is TRBV7-2 and J usage is TRBJ2-3; TRBD2 agrees at 11 bases. Germline V CDR1 and CDR2: SGHTA, FQGNSA. The CDR3 has 15 residues. The V segment lost 2 bases and the J segment 4 bases; nucleotides outside the gene matches: 2. The CDR3: CASSLSSGRPDTQYF. For the CDR3, the DNA is TGTGCCAGCAGCTTATCTAGCGGGAGGCCAGATACGCAGTATTTT.

V is TRBV5-1 and J is TRBJ1-3, with TRBD1 identical over 7 bases. The CDR3 loop spans 18 amino acids. Trimming removed 1 base from V and 4 bases from J; junction bases left unmatched: 14. Germline V lookup: CDR1 SGHRS, CDR2 YFSETQ. The CDR3 region is CASSLIGTDILGGNTIYF. In nucleotides, the CDR3 is TGCGCCAGCAGCTTGATCGGGACAGATATCCTCGGGGGAAACACCATATATTTT.

The chain carries TRBV7-2 and TRBJ2-7; D call uncertain. Trimming left V 1 base short and J 2 bases short, with 9 bases between. The CDR3 spans 14 residues. Germline values: CDR1 SGHTA, CDR2 FQGNSA. The CDR3: CASSLGRPTYEQYF. The CDR3 DNA reads as TGTGCCAGCAGCTTAGGTAGGCCAACCTACGAGCAGTACTTC.

The chain couples TRBV24-1 to TRBJ2-1; either TRBD1 or TRBD2 may supply D (5 bases each). Trimming left V 3 bases short and J 5 bases short, with 10 bases between. CDR1 KGHDR and CDR2 SFDVKD come from the germline V gene. The CDR3 length is 14 residues. CDR3 sequence reads: CATSDPGPNNEQFF. Here the CDR3 DNA reads TGTGCCACCAGTGATCCGGGGCCCAACAATGAGCAGTTCTTC.

This clonotype was observed once. The CDR3 DNA reads as TGCAGTGCTACCAGGGGGGAAAAACTGTTTTTT. Protein: CSATRGEKLFF. The rearrangement links TRBV20-1 to TRBJ1-4; 7 bases map to TRBD1. V lost 4 bases to trimming and J lost 8 bases; unmatched junction nucleotides: 1. The CDR3 loop spans 11 amino acids. The V gene's germline CDR1 is DFQATT and CDR2 SNEGSKA (reference sequence).

The sample holds many counts of this clonotype. This chain links TRBV3-1 with TRBJ1-1; maybe TRBD1 (6 bases). The CDR3 totals 14 residues. V was trimmed by 5 bases and J by 5 bases, leaving 15 bases between them. Germline V gene lookup returns CDR1 LGHDT and CDR2 YNNKEL (reference sequence). CDR3 sequence (DNA): TGTGCCAGCAGCGTCGGTCCGAGGGGGACTGAAGCTTTCTTT. Translated, it gives CASSVGPRGTEAFF.

V gene TRBV12-3 or TRBV12-4 combines with J gene TRBJ2-2; D is possibly TRBD1 (6 bases). The CDR3 is 14 residues long. The V end lost 8 bases, the J end lost 5 bases, and 15 bases lay between the germline ends. In DNA, the CDR3 is TGTGCCAGCGGTGTGGCAGGGGTGACCGGGGAGCTGTTTTTT. As protein: CASGVAGVTGELFF.

This clonotype has more than one count but fewer than ten. V is TRBV13 and J is TRBJ1-1, with unresolved D. Per the germline V gene, CDR1 is PRHDT and CDR2 is FYEKMQ (reference sequence). This CDR3 is 13 amino acids long. The V end was cut by 5 bases, the J end by 8 bases, with 15 bases between. CDR3 protein: CASSLRPETEAFF. CDR3 nucleotides: TGTGCCAGCAGCCTAAGACCGGAGACCGAAGCTTTCTTT.